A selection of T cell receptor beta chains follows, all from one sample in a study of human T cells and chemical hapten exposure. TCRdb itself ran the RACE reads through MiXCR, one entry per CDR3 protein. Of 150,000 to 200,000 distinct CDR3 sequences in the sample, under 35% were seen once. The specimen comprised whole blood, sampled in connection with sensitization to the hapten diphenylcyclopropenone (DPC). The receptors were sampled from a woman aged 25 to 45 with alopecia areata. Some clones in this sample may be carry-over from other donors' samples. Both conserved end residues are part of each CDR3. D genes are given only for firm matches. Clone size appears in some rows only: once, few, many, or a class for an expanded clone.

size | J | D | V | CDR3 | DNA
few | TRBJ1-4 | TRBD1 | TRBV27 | CASRRNRGATNEKLFF | TGTGCCAGCAGAAGAAACAGGGGGGCAACTAATGAAAAACTGTTTTTT
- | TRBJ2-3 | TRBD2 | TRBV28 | CASSSAGGIGTDTQYF | TGTGCCAGCAGTTCAGCGGGAGGGATTGGTACAGATACGCAGTATTTT
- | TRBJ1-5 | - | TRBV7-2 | CASSLLGDPQPQHF | TGTGCCAGCAGCTTACTGGGAGACCCTCAGCCCCAGCATTTT
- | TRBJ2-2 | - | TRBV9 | CASSVGSERGTGELFF | TGTGCCAGCAGCGTAGGGAGCGAGCGCGGCACCGGGGAGCTGTTTTTT
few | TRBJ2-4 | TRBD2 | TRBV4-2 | CASSQGGLSGNIQYF | TGTGCCAGCAGCCAAGGGGGACTATCTGGGAACATTCAGTACTTC
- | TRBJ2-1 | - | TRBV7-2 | CASSLEVWQGAEQFF | TGTGCCAGCAGCTTAGAGGTTTGGCAGGGTGCTGAGCAGTTCTTC
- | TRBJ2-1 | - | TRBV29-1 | CSVEDPGTLDEQFF | TGCAGCGTTGAAGATCCCGGGACACTCGATGAGCAGTTCTTC
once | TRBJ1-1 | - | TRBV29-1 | CSVEETSGKGTEAFF | TGCAGCGTTGAAGAGACTTCGGGCAAAGGGACCGAAGCTTTCTTT
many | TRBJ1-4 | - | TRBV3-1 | CASSQATYEKLFF | TGTGCCAGCAGCCAGGCGACATACGAAAAACTGTTTTTT
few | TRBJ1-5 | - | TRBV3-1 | CASSLGSRGNQPQHF | TGTGCCAGCAGCCTGGGTTCACGGGGCAATCAGCCCCAGCATTTT
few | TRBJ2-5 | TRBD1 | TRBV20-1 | CSASRQGSQTQYF | TGCAGTGCTAGTCGACAGGGGTCACAGACCCAGTACTTC
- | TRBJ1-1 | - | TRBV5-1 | CASSFWGRDTEAFF | TGCGCCAGCAGCTTCTGGGGTCGGGACACTGAAGCTTTCTTT
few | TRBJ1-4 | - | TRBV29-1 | CSVATATNEKLFF | TGCAGCGTTGCAACGGCGACTAATGAAAAACTGTTTTTT
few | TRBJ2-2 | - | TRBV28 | CASSYPGASAGELFF | TGTGCCAGCAGTTACCCGGGAGCCAGCGCCGGGGAGCTGTTTTTT
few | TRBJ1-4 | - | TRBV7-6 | CASSQRGAATNEKLFF | TGTGCCAGCAGCCAGAGGGGGGCTGCAACTAATGAAAAACTGTTTTTT
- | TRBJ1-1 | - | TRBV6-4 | CASSTDRFGASVF | TGTGCCAGCAGTACTGACAGGTTTGGGGCGTCGGTCTTT
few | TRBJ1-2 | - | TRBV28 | CASSVPQGGANYGYTF | TGTGCCAGCAGTGTCCCACAGGGAGGAGCTAACTATGGCTACACCTTC
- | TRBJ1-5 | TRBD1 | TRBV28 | CASSPFDRGNQPQHF | TGTGCCAGCAGTCCCTTCGACAGGGGCAATCAGCCCCAGCATTTT
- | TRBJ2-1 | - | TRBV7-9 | CASSPFRAFYNEQFF | TGTGCCAGCAGCCCCTTCAGGGCCTTCTACAATGAGCAGTTCTTC
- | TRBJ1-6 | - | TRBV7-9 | CASSFPPMALHF | TGTGCCAGCAGCTTCCCCCCTATGGCCCTCCACTTT
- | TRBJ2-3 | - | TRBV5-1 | CASTIYSTTDTQYF | TGCGCCAGCACCATTTACTCCACCACAGATACGCAGTATTTT
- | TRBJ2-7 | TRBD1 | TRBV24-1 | CATSDSGQGTHEQYF | TGTGCCACCAGTGATTCGGGACAGGGCACCCACGAGCAGTACTTC
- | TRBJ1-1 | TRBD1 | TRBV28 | CASSLQGAGAFF | TGTGCCAGCAGTTTACAGGGGGCGGGGGCTTTCTTT
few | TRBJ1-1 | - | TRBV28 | CASSYILEAFF | TGTGCCAGCAGCTATATACTTGAAGCTTTCTTT
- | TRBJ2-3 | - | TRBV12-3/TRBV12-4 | CASSRLRDTQYF | TGTGCCAGCAGTCGGCTCCGAGATACGCAGTATTTT
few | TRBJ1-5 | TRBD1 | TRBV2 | CASSDGRGAYNQPQHF | TGTGCCAGCAGTGACGGCAGGGGGGCATACAATCAGCCCCAGCATTTT
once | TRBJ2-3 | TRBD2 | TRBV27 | CASSFTRLAGEPDTQYF | TGTGCCAGCAGTTTTACCCGACTAGCGGGAGAACCAGATACGCAGTATTTT
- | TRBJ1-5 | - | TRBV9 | CASSVGDGNQPQHF | TGTGCCAGCAGCGTAGGGGACGGAAATCAGCCCCAGCATTTT
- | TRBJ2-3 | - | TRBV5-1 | CASSLRDTGTDTQYF | TGCGCCAGCAGCTTGAGGGACACCGGCACGGATACGCAGTATTTT